This T cell receptor beta chain came from a study of CD8+ T cells in alopecia areata. Study at large: Administration of oral tofacitinib to treated patients was at 5 to 10 mg twice daily. Study-level findings and limits: In scalp samples, resident alphabeta T cells of normal skin are also sequenced. For lesional scalp, especially alopecia totalis/universalis, clonality was higher than in normal scalp.

The authors extracted RNA and reverse transcribed it into cDNA as the sequencing template. The method was immunoSEQ multiplex PCR; TCRdb's version includes in-frame clones alone and lacks a portion of them. The table includes 100,000 to 150,000 clones, approximately 49% detected once. Collected material from alopecia areata patients comprised lesional scalp punch biopsies and peripheral blood. In regard to this clone: The antigen remains unidentified. In the same sample, other DNA sequences code for this CDR3.

Trimming removed 6 bases from V and 3 bases from J; junction bases left unmatched: 2. Germline lookup yields CDR1 MNHEY and CDR2 SVGAGI. The CDR3 consists of 12 residues. The V gene is TRBV6-5, the J gene TRBJ2-7; 7 bases are shared with TRBD2. This TCR derives from a human donor with alopecia areata. This specimen was CD8+ T cells sorted from blood, taken at week 0. CDR3 nucleotide sequence: TGTGCCAGCAGCCCGGGGGGCTACGAGCAGTACTTC. Amino acids: CASSPGGYEQYF.